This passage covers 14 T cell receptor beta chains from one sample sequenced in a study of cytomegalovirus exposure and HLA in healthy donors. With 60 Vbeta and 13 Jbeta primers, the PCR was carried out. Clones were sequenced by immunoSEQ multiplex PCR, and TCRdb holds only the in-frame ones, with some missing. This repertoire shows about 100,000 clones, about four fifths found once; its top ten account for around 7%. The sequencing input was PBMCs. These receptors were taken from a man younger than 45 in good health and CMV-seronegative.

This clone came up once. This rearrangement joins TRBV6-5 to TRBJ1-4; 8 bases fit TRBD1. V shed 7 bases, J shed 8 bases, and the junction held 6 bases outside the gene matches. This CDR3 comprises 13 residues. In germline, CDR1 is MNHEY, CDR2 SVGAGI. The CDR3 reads CASKQGVREKLFF. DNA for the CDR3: TGTGCCAGCAAACAGGGGGTGAGGGAAAAACTGTTTTTT.

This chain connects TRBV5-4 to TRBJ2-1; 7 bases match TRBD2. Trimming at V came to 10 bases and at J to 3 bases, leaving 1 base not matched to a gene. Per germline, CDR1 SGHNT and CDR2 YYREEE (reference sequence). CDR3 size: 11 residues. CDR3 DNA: TGTGCCTTAGCGGGCTACAATGAGCAGTTCTTC. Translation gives CALAGYNEQFF.

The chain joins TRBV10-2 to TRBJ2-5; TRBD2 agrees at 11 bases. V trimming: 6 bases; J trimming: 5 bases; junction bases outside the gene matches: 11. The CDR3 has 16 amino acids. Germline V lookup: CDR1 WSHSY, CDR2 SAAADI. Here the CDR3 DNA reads TGCGCCAGCAGGGGACCTAGCGGGGGGCCAGGGGAGACCCAGTACTTC. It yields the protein CASRGPSGGPGETQYF.

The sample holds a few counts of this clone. This CDR3 is CASSTGQANTEAFF. CDR3 nucleotides: TGTGCCAGCAGCACGGGACAGGCGAACACTGAAGCTTTCTTT. The genes are TRBV9 and TRBJ1-1; 8 nucleotides match TRBD1. Germline CDR1 and CDR2: SGDLS and YYNGEE. V was clipped by 4 bases and J by 1 base; unmatched bases: 3. This CDR3 is 14 amino acids long.

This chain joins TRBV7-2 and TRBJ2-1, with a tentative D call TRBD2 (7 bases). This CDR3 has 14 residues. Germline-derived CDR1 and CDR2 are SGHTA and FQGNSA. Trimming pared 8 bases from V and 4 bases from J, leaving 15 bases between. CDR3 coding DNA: TGTGCCAGCGGTCGGGGGGCTATGTACAATGAGCAGTTCTTC. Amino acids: CASGRGAMYNEQFF.

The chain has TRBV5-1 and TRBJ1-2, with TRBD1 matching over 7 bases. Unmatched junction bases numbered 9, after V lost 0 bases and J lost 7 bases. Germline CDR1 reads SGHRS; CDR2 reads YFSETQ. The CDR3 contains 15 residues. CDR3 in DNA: TGCGCCAGCAGCTTGGCCGGAGGGGGCTTGGGTGGCTACACCTTC. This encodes CASSLAGGGLGGYTF.

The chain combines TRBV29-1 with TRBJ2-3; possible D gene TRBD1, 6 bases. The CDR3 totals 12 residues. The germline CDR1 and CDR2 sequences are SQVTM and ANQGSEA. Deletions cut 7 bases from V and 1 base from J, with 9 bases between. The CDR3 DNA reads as TGCAGCGCTTGGACAGGCACAGATACGCAGTATTTT. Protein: CSAWTGTDTQYF.

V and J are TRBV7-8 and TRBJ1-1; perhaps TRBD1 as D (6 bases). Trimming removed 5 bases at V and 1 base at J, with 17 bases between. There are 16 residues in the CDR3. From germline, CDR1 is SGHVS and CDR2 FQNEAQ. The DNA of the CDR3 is TGTGCCAGCAGCAACAACCAAGGCAGGGGGAACACTGAAGCTTTCTTT. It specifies CASSNNQGRGNTEAFF.

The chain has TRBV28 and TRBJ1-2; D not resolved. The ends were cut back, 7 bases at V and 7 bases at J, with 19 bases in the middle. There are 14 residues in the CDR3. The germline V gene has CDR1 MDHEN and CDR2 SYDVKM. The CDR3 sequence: CASTFGGRSSGYTF. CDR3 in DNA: TGTGCCAGCACCTTTGGTGGGAGATCGAGTGGCTACACCTTC.

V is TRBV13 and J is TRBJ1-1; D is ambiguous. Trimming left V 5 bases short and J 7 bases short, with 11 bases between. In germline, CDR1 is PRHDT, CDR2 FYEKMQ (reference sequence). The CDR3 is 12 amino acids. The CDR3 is CASSAWGGEAFF. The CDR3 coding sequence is TGTGCCAGCAGCGCATGGGGAGGTGAAGCTTTCTTT.

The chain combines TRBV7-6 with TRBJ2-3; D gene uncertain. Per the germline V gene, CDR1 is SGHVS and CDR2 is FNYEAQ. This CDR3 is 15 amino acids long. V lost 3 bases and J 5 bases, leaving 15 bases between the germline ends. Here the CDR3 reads CASSLSWAGEDTQYF. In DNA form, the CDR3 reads TGTGCCAGCAGCTTGTCATGGGCCGGTGAAGATACGCAGTATTTT.

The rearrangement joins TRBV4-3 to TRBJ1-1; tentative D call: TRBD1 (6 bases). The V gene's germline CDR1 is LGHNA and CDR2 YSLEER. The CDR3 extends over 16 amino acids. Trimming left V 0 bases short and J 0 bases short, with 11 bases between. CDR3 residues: CASSQEAGAMNTEAFF. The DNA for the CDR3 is TGCGCCAGCAGCCAAGAGGCGGGGGCGATGAACACTGAAGCTTTCTTT.

The CDR3 reads CAISGDISNQPQHF. The CDR3 DNA follows: TGTGCCATCAGTGGGGACATAAGCAATCAGCCCCAGCATTTT. V and J are TRBV10-3 and TRBJ1-5; perhaps TRBD1 as D (6 bases). Germline CDR1 is ENHRY and CDR2 is SYGVKD. The CDR3 length is 14 residues. V lost 4 bases and J 1 base, leaving 8 bases between the germline ends.

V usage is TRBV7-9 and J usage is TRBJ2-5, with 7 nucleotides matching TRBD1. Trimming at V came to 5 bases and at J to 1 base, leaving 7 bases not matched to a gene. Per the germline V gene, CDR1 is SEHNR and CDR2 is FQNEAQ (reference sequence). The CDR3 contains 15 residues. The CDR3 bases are TGTGCCAGCAGCCTTGGGACAGTTGTCCAAGAGACCCAGTACTTC. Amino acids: CASSLGTVVQETQYF.